Listed here are 26 T cell receptor beta chains from one sample, sequenced in a study. TCRdb re-called the RT-PCR reads with MiXCR, one entry per CDR3 protein. The sample shows approximately 720,000 distinct CDR3 sequences, 12% to 15% of them seen only once. Sequencing used memory CD4+ T cells from blood. The receptors come from a female donor in good health, serving as a healthy control.

This clonotype was observed a few times. This rearrangement joins TRBV5-5 to TRBJ1-5, with D possibly matching TRBD1 (5 bases). The CDR3 is 14 amino acids. Germline V lookup: CDR1 SGHKS, CDR2 YYEKEE (reference sequence). V lost 0 bases and J lost 6, with 10 bases in between. The CDR3 bases are TGTGCCAGCAGCTTGGAGGGGTCGAGTCAGCCCCAGCATTTT. It is translated as CASSLEGSSQPQHF.

The chain joins TRBV28 to TRBJ2-3; 8 bases are a match to TRBD1. The CDR3 totals 14 residues. Trimming removed 3 bases from V and 7 bases from J; junction bases left unmatched: 6. The V gene's germline CDR1 is MDHEN and CDR2 SYDVKM. In nucleotides, the CDR3 is TGTGCCAGCAGTTTCTGGCAGGGGGCGAATACGCAGTATTTT. This sequence encodes CASSFWQGANTQYF.

V usage is TRBV10-2 and J usage is TRBJ2-5; D gene uncertain. From germline, CDR1 is WSHSY and CDR2 SAAADI. V was cut by 8 bases and J by 0 bases, with 10 bases left in between. The CDR3 has 13 amino acids. The CDR3 region has the DNA TGCGCCAGCGGTTCAGACTACCAAGAGACCCAGTACTTC. The encoded protein is CASGSDYQETQYF.

This clonotype was seen at least ten times. The chain links TRBV5-5 to TRBJ2-7; D ambiguous. Trimming shortened V by 7 bases and J by 6 bases, and 17 bases separated the two germline ends. The CDR3 extends over 13 amino acids. CDR1 and CDR2 from the germline V gene are SGHKS and YYEKEE (reference sequence). The CDR3 sequence is CASGPGLGREQYF. In DNA, the CDR3 is TGTGCCAGCGGGCCAGGCCTGGGTCGCGAGCAGTACTTC.

This clonotype was found once. One base away lies a much larger clone, so this may be a sequencing read error. V and J are TRBV15 and TRBJ2-2; tentatively, D is TRBD2 (5 bases). Germline-derived CDR1 and CDR2 are LNHNV and YYDKDF (reference sequence). The CDR3 runs 13 residues. Trimming shortened V by 5 bases and J by 6 bases, and 10 bases separated the two germline ends. The CDR3 spells CATSSRAAGELFF. As DNA, the CDR3 is TGTGCCACCAGCTCGAGGGCCGCCGGGGAGCTGTTTTTT.

This chain connects TRBV6-2 or TRBV6-3 to TRBJ1-1, with unresolved D. The CDR3 is made up of 13 amino acids. V shed 3 bases and J shed 0 bases, with 5 bases lying between them. Germline values: CDR1 MNHEY, CDR2 SVGEGT. The CDR3 reads CASSYVMNTEAFF. CDR3 nucleotides: TGTGCCAGCAGTTATGTGATGAACACTGAAGCTTTCTTT.

This clonotype was seen more than once but under ten times. This chain uses TRBV6-2 or TRBV6-3 with TRBJ2-5; TRBD2 matches 9 bases. This CDR3 spans 18 amino acids. The germline V gene has CDR1 MNHEY and CDR2 SVGEGT. V shed 5 bases and J 0 bases; nucleotides not matched to a gene: 13. The CDR3 DNA reads as TGTGCCAGCAGTACCCATAGCGGGAGAACGTCGAACCAAGAGACCCAGTACTTC. Encoded protein: CASSTHSGRTSNQETQYF.

The chain links TRBV7-2 to TRBJ2-1; possible D gene TRBD2, 6 bases. Germline V CDR1 and CDR2: SGHTA, FQGNSA. The CDR3 length is 14 residues. V lost 5 bases and J 9 bases, leaving 17 bases between the germline ends. Here the CDR3 reads CASSPQLGGPEQFF. DNA for the CDR3: TGTGCCAGCAGCCCCCAGCTCGGGGGACCTGAGCAGTTCTTC.

This clonotype was seen a handful of times. Written as DNA, the CDR3 is TGTGCCTACCGGGACAGGACGACCTACTCTACGTTGCGGCAGTACTTC. As protein: CAYRDRTTYSTLRQYF. The chain links TRBV30 to TRBJ2-7, with TRBD1 identical over 8 bases. CDR3 length: 16 amino acids. Germline CDR1 and CDR2: GTSNPN and SVGIG (reference sequence). J gave up 9 bases and V 7 bases, and 23 bases lay outside the gene matches.

This clonotype has more than one count but fewer than ten. The chain's CDR3 is CASSDVGTGGYNEQFF. CDR3 nucleotide sequence: TGTGCCAGCAGTGATGTGGGGACAGGGGGATACAATGAGCAGTTCTTC. The rearrangement joins TRBV25-1 to TRBJ2-1, with TRBD1 matching over 11 bases. The junction had 5 bases not matched to a gene; V was cut back by 3 bases and J by 4 bases. Germline V gives CDR1 MGHDK, CDR2 SYGVNS. There are 16 residues in the CDR3.

This clonotype was observed a handful of times. The chain employs TRBV2 and TRBJ1-1, with D perhaps TRBD1 (5 bases). The CDR3 length is 15 residues. Trimming left V 6 bases short and J 3 bases short, with 17 bases between. CDR1 is SNHLY, CDR2 FYNNEI, per germline. The CDR3 nucleotides are TGTGCCAGCAGCCCAAGGCGGGGGGGGGACACTGAAGCTTTCTTT. Its translation: CASSPRRGGDTEAFF.

Remarks on this clonotype: This could be a read error, since a much larger clone is one nucleotide away. The rearrangement joins TRBV6-5 to TRBJ1-1, with TRBD1 matching 7 bases. Trimming cost V 0 bases and J 2 bases; bases outside gene matches: 3. CDR3 size: 15 residues. Germline lookup yields CDR1 MNHEY and CDR2 SVGAGI. The CDR3 DNA is TGTGCCAGCAGTTACTCATACAGGGGCAACACTGAAGCTTTCTTT. Amino acid sequence: CASSYSYRGNTEAFF.

This clonotype was counted ten times or more. The chain links TRBV5-1 to TRBJ2-3, with D unresolved. CDR1 is SGHRS, CDR2 YFSETQ, per germline. The ends were cut back, 1 base at V and 2 bases at J, with 8 bases in the middle. This CDR3 contains 14 residues. CDR3 sequence reads: CASSLNLATDTQYF. The CDR3 DNA follows: TGCGCCAGCAGCTTGAACCTTGCCACAGATACGCAGTATTTT.

This clonotype has ten or more counts. V is TRBV20-1 and J is TRBJ1-5; D not certain. V lost 8 bases and J lost 3, with 17 bases in between. The CDR3 runs 14 residues. The germline V gene encodes CDR1 DFQATT and CDR2 SNEGSKA (reference sequence). CDR3 nucleotide sequence: TGCAGTCTCAGTTTGGGCATCTCCAATCAGCCCCAGCATTTT. It encodes CSLSLGISNQPQHF.

The V gene is TRBV4-3, the J gene TRBJ1-1, with 10 bases matching TRBD1. Trimming at V came to 2 bases and at J to 3 bases, leaving 6 bases not matched to a gene. CDR1 and CDR2 (germline): LGHNA, YSLEER. CDR3 length: 16 amino acids. CDR3 in DNA: TGCGCCAGCAGCCAACTCCCCGGGACAGGGGACACTGAAGCTTTCTTT. Protein product: CASSQLPGTGDTEAFF.

The chain uses TRBV19 and TRBJ2-2, with TRBD1 identical over 8 bases. Germline trimming cut 1 base from V and 1 base from J; bases unmatched to any gene: 5. CDR3 length equals 17 residues. Germline values: CDR1 LNHDA, CDR2 SQIVND (reference sequence). CDR3 residues: CASSIVPGTGNTGELFF. Written as DNA, the CDR3 is TGTGCCAGTAGTATAGTCCCCGGGACAGGGAACACCGGGGAGCTGTTTTTT.

The chain carries TRBV23-1 and TRBJ2-7; 8 bases align to TRBD1. TRBV23-1 is an open reading frame whose function is uncertain. CDR3 size: 16 residues. J lost 1 base, V lost 4 bases, and 9 bases had no gene match. The CDR3, as DNA: TGCGCCAGCAGTCCAGCAGGGGGCAGATCTTCCTACGAGCAGTACTTC. Its translation: CASSPAGGRSSYEQYF.

This clonotype was observed a few times. The rearrangement links TRBV4-3 to TRBJ1-2, with D perhaps matching TRBD1 (6 bases). The ends were cut back, 0 bases at V and 6 bases at J, with 11 bases in the middle. Germline CDR1 and CDR2: LGHNA and YSLEER. The CDR3 sequence is 14 residues long. CDR3 in amino acids: CASSQDAQGNGYTF. The CDR3 nucleotides read TGCGCCAGCAGCCAAGATGCCCAGGGGAATGGCTACACCTTC.

This clonotype has a handful of counts. The chain carries TRBV7-2 and TRBJ1-5; TRBD1 agrees at 7 bases. CDR3 length: 15 residues. V trimming: 1 base; J trimming: 3 bases; junction bases outside the gene matches: 3. Germline CDR1 is SGHTA and CDR2 is FQGNSA. The CDR3 DNA reads TGTGCCAGCAGCTTAGGGCAGGGGGTCAATCAGCCCCAGCATTTT. Protein: CASSLGQGVNQPQHF.

The chain recombines TRBV28 with TRBJ1-2; 7 bases fit TRBD1. CDR1 and CDR2 (germline): MDHEN, SYDVKM. V shed 6 bases, J shed 1 base, and the junction held 11 bases outside the gene matches. There are 16 residues in the CDR3. The DNA for the CDR3 is TGTGCCAGCAGAAGTCCGGGACAGACGATTAACTATGGCTACACCTTC. The encoded protein is CASRSPGQTINYGYTF.

This clonotype was observed at least ten times. This sequence joins TRBV29-1 and TRBJ2-3; tentative D call: TRBD1 (6 bases). The CDR3 sequence is 15 residues long. CDR1 and CDR2 (germline): SQVTM, ANQGSEA. The V gene lost 6 bases and the J gene lost 0 bases, with 16 bases spanning the gap. The CDR3 sequence: CSVGSGQSSTDTQYF. In DNA form, the CDR3 reads TGCAGCGTGGGCTCGGGACAATCTAGCACAGATACGCAGTATTTT.

This chain links TRBV12-3 or TRBV12-4 with TRBJ2-3; tentative D call: TRBD1 (6 bases). The CDR3 has 16 residues. The germline V and J ends were trimmed by 7 bases and 3 bases, with 20 bases remaining between them. The CDR3 protein is CASTLRGFHGTDTQYF. DNA for the CDR3: TGTGCCAGCACCCTGAGGGGGTTCCACGGAACAGATACGCAGTATTTT.

This clonotype occurred a few times. V usage is TRBV27 and J usage is TRBJ1-5; no clear D gene. This CDR3 has 14 amino acids. V dropped 5 bases and J dropped 2 bases, with 10 bases sitting between them. Germline CDR1 and CDR2: MNHEY and SMNVEV (reference sequence). This CDR3 reads CASSRRSGNQPQHF. Written as DNA, the CDR3 is TGTGCCAGCAGTAGGAGGTCCGGCAATCAGCCCCAGCATTTT.

This clonotype was found many times. This chain connects TRBV24-1 to TRBJ2-5, with D unresolved. The CDR3 spans 16 residues. Trimming pared 3 bases from V and 4 bases from J, leaving 17 bases between. Germline V CDR1 and CDR2: KGHDR, SFDVKD. The CDR3 is CATSDPRAAPRETQYF. In nucleotides, the CDR3 is TGTGCCACCAGTGATCCCCGGGCCGCGCCACGAGAGACCCAGTACTTC.

The gene calls are TRBV2 and TRBJ2-1; 7 bases match TRBD2. V trimming: 7 bases; J trimming: 2 bases; junction bases outside the gene matches: 8. Germline-derived CDR1 and CDR2 are SNHLY and FYNNEI. The CDR3 covers 15 residues. The CDR3 region is CASTQAGSTYNEQFF. The CDR3 nucleotides read TGTGCCAGCACTCAAGCGGGGTCGACCTACAATGAGCAGTTCTTC.

The sample holds many counts of this clonotype. The CDR3, as DNA: TGCGCCAGCAGCCAATTTACTAGCGGGATAAACTACGAGCAGTACTTC. Protein sequence: CASSQFTSGINYEQYF. The chain is built from TRBV4-1 and TRBJ2-7, with 10 bases fitting TRBD2. CDR1 and CDR2 from the germline V gene are MGHRA and YSYEKL. CDR3 size: 16 residues. J gave up 3 bases and V 2 bases, and 7 bases lay outside the gene matches.